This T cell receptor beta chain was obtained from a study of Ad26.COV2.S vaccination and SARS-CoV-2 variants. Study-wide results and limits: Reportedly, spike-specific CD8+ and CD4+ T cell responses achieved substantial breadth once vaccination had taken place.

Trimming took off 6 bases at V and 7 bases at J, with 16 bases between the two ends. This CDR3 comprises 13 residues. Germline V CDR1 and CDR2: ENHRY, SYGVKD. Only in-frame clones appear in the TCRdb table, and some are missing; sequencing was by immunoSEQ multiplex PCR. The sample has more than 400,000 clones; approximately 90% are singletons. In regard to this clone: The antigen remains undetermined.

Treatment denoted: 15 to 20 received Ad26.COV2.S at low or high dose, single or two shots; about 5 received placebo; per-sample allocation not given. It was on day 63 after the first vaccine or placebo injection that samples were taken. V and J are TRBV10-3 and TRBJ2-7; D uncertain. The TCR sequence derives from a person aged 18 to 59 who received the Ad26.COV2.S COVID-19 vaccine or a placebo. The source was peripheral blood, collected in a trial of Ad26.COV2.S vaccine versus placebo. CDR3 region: CAIRPETQQEQYF. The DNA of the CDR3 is TGTGCCATCAGACCCGAGACCCAACAAGAGCAGTACTTC.